This TCR beta chain was sequenced for a study of regulatory T cells in long-lasting Graves disease. Trimming shortened V by 10 bases and J by 6 bases, and 16 bases separated the two germline ends. The CDR3 runs 12 residues. CDR1 MDHEN and CDR2 SYDVKM come from the germline V gene. In building TCR beta libraries, iRepertoire HTBI primers were used together with Arm-PCR of CDR3 regions. Each CDR3 protein gets one entry after TCRdb re-called the multiplex PCR reads with MiXCR. In the table there are hundreds of thousands of distinct CDR3 sequences, 21% of which are singletons. Sample time point: persistent/refractory GD, antithyroid drugs over 5 years with positive TRAb. PBMC-extracted RNA yielded the TCR library. From each patient, nine milliliters of peripheral blood was drawn and collected into an EDTA anticoagulant tube. This clonotype was found many times.

The clonotype comes from a female donor with Graves disease. The rearrangement joins TRBV28 to TRBJ2-7, with D tentatively TRBD1 (7 bases). The sequencing here drew on peripheral blood mononuclear cells (PBMCs), taken when the disease was refractory, from a patient treated with antithyroid drugs. In nucleotides, the CDR3 is TGTGCCACCCAGGGGGGTAGACCCGAGCAGTACTTC. It specifies CATQGGRPEQYF.